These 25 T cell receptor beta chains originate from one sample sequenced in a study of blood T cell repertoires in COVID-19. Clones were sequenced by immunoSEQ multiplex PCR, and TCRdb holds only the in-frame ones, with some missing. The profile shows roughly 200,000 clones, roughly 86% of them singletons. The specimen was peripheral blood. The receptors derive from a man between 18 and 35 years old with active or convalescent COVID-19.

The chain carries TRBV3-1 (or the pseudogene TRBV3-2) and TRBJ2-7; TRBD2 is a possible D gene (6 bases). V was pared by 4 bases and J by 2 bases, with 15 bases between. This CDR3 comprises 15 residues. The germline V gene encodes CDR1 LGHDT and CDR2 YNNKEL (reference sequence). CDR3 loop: CASSRLEGNAYEQYF. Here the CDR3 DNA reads TGTGCCAGCAGCCGACTAGAAGGTAATGCCTACGAGCAGTACTTC.

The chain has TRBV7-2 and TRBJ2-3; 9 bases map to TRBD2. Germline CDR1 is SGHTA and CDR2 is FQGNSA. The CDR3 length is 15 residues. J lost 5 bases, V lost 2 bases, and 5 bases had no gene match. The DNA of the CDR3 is TGTGCCAGCAGCTTACTAGCGGGAAGTATAGATACGCAGTATTTT. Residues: CASSLLAGSIDTQYF.

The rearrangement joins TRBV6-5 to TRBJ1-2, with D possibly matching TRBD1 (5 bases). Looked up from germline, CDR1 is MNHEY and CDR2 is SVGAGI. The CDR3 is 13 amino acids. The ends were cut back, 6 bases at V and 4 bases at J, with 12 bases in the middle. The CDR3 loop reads CASSPPGVYGYTF. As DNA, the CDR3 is TGTGCCAGCAGCCCACCGGGGGTCTATGGCTACACCTTC.

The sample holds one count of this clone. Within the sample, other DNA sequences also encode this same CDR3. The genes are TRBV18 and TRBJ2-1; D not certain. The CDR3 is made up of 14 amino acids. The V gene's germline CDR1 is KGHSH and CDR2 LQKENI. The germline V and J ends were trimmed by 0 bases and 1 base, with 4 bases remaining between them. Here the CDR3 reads CASSPPSSYNEQFF. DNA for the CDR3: TGTGCCAGCTCACCACCTTCTTCCTACAATGAGCAGTTCTTC.

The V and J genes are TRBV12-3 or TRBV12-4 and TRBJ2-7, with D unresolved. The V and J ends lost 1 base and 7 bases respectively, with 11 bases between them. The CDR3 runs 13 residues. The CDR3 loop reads CASSLEWSEEQYF. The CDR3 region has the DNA TGTGCCAGCAGTTTAGAGTGGTCGGAGGAGCAGTACTTC.

The CDR3 DNA reads as TGTGCCAGTACCAAGGGAGGCTTCAATGAGCAGTTCTTC. It encodes CASTKGGFNEQFF. The genes are TRBV19 and TRBJ2-1; weak D call: TRBD2 (6 bases). Trimming took 7 bases from V and 6 from J, leaving 13 bases between them. This CDR3 is built from 13 residues. Germline V lookup: CDR1 LNHDA, CDR2 SQIVND (reference sequence).

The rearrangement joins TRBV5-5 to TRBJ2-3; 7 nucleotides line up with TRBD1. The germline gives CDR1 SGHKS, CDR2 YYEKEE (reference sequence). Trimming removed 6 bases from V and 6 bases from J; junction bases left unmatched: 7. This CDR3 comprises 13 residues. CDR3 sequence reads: CASNRQGVDTQYF. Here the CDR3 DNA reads TGTGCCAGCAATCGCCAGGGGGTCGATACGCAGTATTTT.

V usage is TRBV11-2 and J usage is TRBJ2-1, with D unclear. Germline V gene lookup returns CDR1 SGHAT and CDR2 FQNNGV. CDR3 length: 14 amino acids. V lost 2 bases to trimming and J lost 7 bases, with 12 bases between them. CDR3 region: CASSLSSPGNEQFF. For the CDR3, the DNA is TGTGCCAGCAGCTTATCTTCCCCGGGTAATGAGCAGTTCTTC.

The CDR3 sequence is CASETVMNTEAFF. The DNA for the CDR3 is TGTGCCAGCGAGACAGTAATGAACACTGAAGCTTTCTTT. The chain carries TRBV5-5 and TRBJ1-1; D perhaps matches TRBD1 (5 bases). Germline V gene data show CDR1 as SGHKS and CDR2 as YYEKEE (reference sequence). V lost 7 bases to trimming and J lost 0 bases, with 10 bases between them. The CDR3 runs 13 residues. Using reference TRBV5-5 and TRBJ1-1 for the parts outside the CDR3, the full variable domain is DAGVTQSPTHLIKTRGQQVTLRCSPISGHKSVSWYQQVLGQGPQFIFQYYEKEERGRGNFPDRFSARQFPNYSSELNVNALLLGDSALYLCASETVMNTEAFFGQGTRLTVV.

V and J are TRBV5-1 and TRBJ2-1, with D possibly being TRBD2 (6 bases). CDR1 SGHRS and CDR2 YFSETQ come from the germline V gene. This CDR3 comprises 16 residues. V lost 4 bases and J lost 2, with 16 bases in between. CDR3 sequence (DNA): TGCGCCAGCAGCGCGGGGACGGGGTACACCTACAATGAGCAGTTCTTC. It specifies CASSAGTGYTYNEQFF. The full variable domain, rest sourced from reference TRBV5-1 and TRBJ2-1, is KAGVTQTPRYLIKTRGQQVTLSCSPISGHRSVSWYQQTPGQGLQFLFEYFSETQRNKGNFPGRFSGRQFSNSRSEMNVSTLELGDSALYLCASSAGTGYTYNEQFFGPGTRLTVL.

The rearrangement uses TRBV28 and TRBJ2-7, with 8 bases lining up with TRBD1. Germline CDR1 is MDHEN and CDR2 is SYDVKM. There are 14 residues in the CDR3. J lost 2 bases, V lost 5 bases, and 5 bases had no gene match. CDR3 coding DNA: TGTGCCAGCAGTCAACCGGGACAGGCCTACGAGCAGTACTTC. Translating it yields CASSQPGQAYEQYF.

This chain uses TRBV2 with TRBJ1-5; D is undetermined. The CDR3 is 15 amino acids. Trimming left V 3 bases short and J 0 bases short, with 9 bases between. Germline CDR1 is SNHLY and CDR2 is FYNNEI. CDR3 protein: CASSDLSNSNQPQHF. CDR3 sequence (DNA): TGTGCCAGCAGTGATTTGTCAAATAGCAATCAGCCCCAGCATTTT. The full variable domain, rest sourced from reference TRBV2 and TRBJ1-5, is EPEVTQTPSHQVTQMGQEVILRCVPISNHLYFYWYRQILGQKVEFLVSFYNNEISEKSEIFDDQFSVERPDGSNFTLKIRSTKLEDSAMYFCASSDLSNSNQPQHFGDGTRLSIL.

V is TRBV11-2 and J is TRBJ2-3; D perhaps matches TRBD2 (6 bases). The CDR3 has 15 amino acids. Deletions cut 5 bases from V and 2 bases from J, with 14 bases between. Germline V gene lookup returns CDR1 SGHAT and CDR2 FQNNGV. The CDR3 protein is CASSPKGLFTDTQYF. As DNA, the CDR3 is TGTGCCAGCAGCCCCAAGGGACTGTTCACAGATACGCAGTATTTT.

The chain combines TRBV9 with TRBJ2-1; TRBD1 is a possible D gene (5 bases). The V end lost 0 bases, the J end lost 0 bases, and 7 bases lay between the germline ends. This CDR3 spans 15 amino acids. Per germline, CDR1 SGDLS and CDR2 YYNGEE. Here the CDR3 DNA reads TGTGCCAGCAGCGTAGACAGGAGCTCCTACAATGAGCAGTTCTTC. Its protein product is CASSVDRSSYNEQFF.

The CDR3 is CASSNRGGTEAFF. CDR3 DNA sequence: TGTGCCAGCAGTAACAGGGGGGGCACTGAAGCTTTCTTT. The chain couples TRBV6-5 to TRBJ1-1; 8 nucleotides line up with TRBD1. The CDR3 runs 13 residues. V was pared by 5 bases and J by 4 bases, with 3 bases of the junction left unmatched. CDR1 and CDR2 (germline): MNHEY, SVGAGI.

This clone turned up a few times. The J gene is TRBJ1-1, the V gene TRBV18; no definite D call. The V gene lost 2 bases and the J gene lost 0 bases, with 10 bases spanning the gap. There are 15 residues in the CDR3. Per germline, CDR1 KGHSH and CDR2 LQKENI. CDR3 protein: CASSPGDNLNTEAFF. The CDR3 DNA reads TGTGCCAGCTCACCAGGCGACAACTTGAACACTGAAGCTTTCTTT.

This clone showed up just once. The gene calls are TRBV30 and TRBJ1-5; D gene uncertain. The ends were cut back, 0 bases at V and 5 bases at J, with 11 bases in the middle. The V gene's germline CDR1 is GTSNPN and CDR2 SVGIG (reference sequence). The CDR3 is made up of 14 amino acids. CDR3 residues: CAWSVRSVYQPQHF. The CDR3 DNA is TGTGCCTGGAGTGTACGCAGTGTGTATCAGCCCCAGCATTTT. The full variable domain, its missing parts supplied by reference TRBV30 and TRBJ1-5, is SQTIHQWPATLVQPVGSPLSLECTVEGTSNPNLYWYRQAAGRGLQLLFYSVGIGQISSEVPQNLSASRPQDRQFILSSKKLLLSDSGFYLCAWSVRSVYQPQHFGDGTRLSIL.

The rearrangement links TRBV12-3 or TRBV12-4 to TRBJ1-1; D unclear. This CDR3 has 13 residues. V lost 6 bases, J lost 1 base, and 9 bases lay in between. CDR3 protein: CASSPFRNTEAFF. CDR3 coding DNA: TGTGCCAGCAGCCCCTTCAGGAACACTGAAGCTTTCTTT.

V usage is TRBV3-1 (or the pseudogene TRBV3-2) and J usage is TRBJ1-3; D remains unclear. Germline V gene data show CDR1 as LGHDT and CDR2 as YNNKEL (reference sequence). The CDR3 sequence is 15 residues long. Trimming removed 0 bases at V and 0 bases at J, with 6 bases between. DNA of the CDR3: TGTGCCAGCAGCCAAGAAGCTAGCTCTGGAAACACCATATATTTT. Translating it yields CASSQEASSGNTIYF.

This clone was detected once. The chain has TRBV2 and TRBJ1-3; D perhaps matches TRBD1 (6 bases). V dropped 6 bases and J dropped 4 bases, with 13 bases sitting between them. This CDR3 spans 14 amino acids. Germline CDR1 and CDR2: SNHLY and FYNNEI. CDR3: CASSPTGLGNTIYF. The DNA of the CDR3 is TGTGCCAGCAGCCCCACAGGGCTAGGAAACACCATATATTTT.

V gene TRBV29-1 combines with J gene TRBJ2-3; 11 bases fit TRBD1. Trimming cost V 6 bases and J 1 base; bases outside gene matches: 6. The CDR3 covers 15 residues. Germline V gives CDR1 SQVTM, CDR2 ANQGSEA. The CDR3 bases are TGCAGCGTGATCCCGGGACAGGGGGGCACAGATACGCAGTATTTT. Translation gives CSVIPGQGGTDTQYF.

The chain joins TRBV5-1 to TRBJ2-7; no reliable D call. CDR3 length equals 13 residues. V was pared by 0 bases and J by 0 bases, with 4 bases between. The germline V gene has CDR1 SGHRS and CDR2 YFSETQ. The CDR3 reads CASSLDYSYEQYF. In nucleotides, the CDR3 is TGCGCCAGCAGCTTGGACTACTCCTACGAGCAGTACTTC.

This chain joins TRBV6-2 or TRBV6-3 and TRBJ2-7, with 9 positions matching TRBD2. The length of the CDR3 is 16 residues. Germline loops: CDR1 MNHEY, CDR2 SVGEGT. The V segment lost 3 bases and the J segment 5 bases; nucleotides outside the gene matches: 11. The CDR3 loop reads CASSYSTSGSQDEQYF. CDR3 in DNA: TGTGCCAGCAGTTATTCGACTAGCGGATCCCAAGACGAGCAGTACTTC.

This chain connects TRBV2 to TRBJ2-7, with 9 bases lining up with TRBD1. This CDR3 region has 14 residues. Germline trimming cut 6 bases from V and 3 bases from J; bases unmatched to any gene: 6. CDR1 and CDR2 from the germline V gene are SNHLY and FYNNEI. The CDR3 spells CASSAGQGGYEQYF. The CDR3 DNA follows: TGTGCCAGCAGCGCGGGACAGGGAGGCTACGAGCAGTACTTC. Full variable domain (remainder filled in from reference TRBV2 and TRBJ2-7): EPEVTQTPSHQVTQMGQEVILRCVPISNHLYFYWYRQILGQKVEFLVSFYNNEISEKSEIFDDQFSVERPDGSNFTLKIRSTKLEDSAMYFCASSAGQGGYEQYFGPGTRLTVT.

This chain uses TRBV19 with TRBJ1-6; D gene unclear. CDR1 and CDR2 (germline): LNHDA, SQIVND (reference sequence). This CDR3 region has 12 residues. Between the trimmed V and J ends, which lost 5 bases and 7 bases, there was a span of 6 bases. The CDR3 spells CASSYRNSPLHF. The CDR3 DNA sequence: TGTGCCAGTAGTTACAGAAATTCACCCCTCCACTTT.